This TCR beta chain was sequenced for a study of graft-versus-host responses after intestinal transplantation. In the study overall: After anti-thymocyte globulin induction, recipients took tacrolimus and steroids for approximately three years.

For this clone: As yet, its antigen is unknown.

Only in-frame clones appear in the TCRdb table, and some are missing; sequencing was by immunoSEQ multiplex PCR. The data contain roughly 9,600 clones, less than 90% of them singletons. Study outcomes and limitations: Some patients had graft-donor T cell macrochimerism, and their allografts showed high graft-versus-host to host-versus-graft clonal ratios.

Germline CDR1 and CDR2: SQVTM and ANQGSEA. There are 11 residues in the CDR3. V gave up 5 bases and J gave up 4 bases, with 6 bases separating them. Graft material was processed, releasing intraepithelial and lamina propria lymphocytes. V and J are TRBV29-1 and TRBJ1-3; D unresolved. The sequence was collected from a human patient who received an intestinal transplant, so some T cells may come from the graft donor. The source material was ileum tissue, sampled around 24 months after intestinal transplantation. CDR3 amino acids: CSVSIGNTIYF. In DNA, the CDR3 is TGCAGCGTTTCGATAGGAAACACCATATATTTT.